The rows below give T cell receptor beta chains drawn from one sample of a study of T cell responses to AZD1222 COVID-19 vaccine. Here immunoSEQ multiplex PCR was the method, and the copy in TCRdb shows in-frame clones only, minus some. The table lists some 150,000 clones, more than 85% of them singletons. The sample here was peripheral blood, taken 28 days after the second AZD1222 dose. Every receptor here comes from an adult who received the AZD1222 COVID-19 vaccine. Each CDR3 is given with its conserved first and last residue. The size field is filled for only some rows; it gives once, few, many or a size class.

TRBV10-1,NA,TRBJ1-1,CASSMGQGTTEAFF
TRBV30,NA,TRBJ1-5,CAWSVGVSSNQPQHF
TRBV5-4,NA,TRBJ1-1,CASALGSTEAFF
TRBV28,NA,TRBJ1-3,CASSTRQGAAGNTIYF
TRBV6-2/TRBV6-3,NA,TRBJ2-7,CASSYIRGINEQYF
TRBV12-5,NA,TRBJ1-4,CASGSQGSGEKLFF
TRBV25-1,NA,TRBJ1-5,CASQPQGDSNQPQHF
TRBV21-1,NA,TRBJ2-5,CASSNPETQYF
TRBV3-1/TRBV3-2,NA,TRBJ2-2,CASSQGQGAYTGELFF
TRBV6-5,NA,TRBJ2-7,CASSRSGDITYEQYF
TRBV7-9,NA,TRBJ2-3,CASTRGLAGFTDTQYF
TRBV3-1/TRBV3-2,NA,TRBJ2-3,CASSQRSDTQYF
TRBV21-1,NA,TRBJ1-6,CASSKGTSHKEGSPLHF
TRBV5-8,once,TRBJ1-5,CASSFSVYSNQPQHF
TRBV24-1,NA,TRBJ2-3,CATSGSSRSGPDTQYF
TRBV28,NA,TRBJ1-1,CASSYPGTSMNTEAFF
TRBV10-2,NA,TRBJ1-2,CASSVGLDGYTF
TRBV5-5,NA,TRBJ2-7,CASSSGQVHYEQYF
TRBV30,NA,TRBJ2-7,CAWTDRPYEQYF
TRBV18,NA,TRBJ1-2,CASSPAREDGYTF